This entry lists 8 T cell receptor beta chains sequenced from one sample in a study of radiotherapy plus CTLA-4 blockade in lung cancer. Method: immunoSEQ multiplex PCR; TCRdb's copy keeps in-frame clones and lacks some. There are about 120,000 clones in the sample; over 80% occur only once, and approximately 6.6% lies in the top ten. The material was peripheral blood, obtained from a patient treated with radiotherapy plus ipilimumab. Receptor source: a human donor with non-small cell lung cancer that progressed on radiotherapy plus ipilimumab.

V gene TRBV2 combines with J gene TRBJ2-3; unclear D gene. Trimming removed 5 bases from V and 7 bases from J, with 7 bases in between. This CDR3 is 11 amino acids long. Germline V lookup: CDR1 SNHLY, CDR2 FYNNEI. In DNA form, the CDR3 reads TGTGCCAGCAGTTTCCTGAATACGCAGTATTTT. Its protein is CASSFLNTQYF.

This chain links TRBV5-1 with TRBJ1-3; D may be TRBD1 (6 bases). The CDR3 has 14 amino acids. Trimming removed 1 base from V and 5 bases from J, with 10 bases in between. From germline, CDR1 is SGHRS and CDR2 YFSETQ. CDR3 sequence reads: CASSLSGARNTIYF. The CDR3 region has the DNA TGCGCCAGCAGCTTGTCAGGGGCCAGAAACACCATATATTTT.

The chain couples TRBV10-3 to TRBJ2-7, with TRBD1 matching over 8 bases. J was trimmed by 4 bases and V by 7 bases; bases with no gene match: 6. Germline loops: CDR1 ENHRY, CDR2 SYGVKD. The CDR3 runs to 13 residues. The CDR3 DNA reads as TGTGCCATCACGAGCGGACAGGGATACGAGCAGTACTTC. Amino acids: CAITSGQGYEQYF.

To note about this clone: The sample has other DNA sequences that encode this CDR3 too. The chain links TRBV30 to TRBJ1-2; D is perhaps TRBD1 (6 bases). The CDR3 consists of 15 residues. CDR1 is GTSNPN, CDR2 SVGIG, per germline (reference sequence). Trimming shortened V by 0 bases and J by 8 bases, and 19 bases separated the two germline ends. The CDR3 coding sequence is TGTGCCTGGAGTGTACCCGGGTCCATAGGGGGGGGCTACACCTTC. It specifies CAWSVPGSIGGGYTF.

The V and J genes are TRBV19 and TRBJ2-3; perhaps TRBD2 as D (6 bases). Trimming removed 5 bases from V and 2 bases from J, with 11 bases in between. Germline CDR1 is LNHDA and CDR2 is SQIVND (reference sequence). The CDR3 loop spans 14 amino acids. The CDR3 region is CASSLTSSTDTQYF. The CDR3 region has the DNA TGTGCCAGTAGTCTGACTAGTTCCACAGATACGCAGTATTTT.

Here the CDR3 DNA reads TGTGCCTGGAGGGAGTACCGGGACACTGAAGCTTTCTTT. Encoded protein: CAWREYRDTEAFF. This rearrangement joins TRBV30 to TRBJ1-1; D not certain. V shed 3 bases and J shed 3 bases, with 11 bases lying between them. Germline assignment: CDR1 GTSNPN and CDR2 SVGIG (reference sequence). The CDR3 runs 13 residues. Based on the CDR3 plus reference TRBV30 and TRBJ1-1, the full variable domain is SQTIHQWPATLVQPVGSPLSLECTVEGTSNPNLYWYRQAAGRGLQLLFYSVGIGQISSEVPQNLSASRPQDRQFILSSKKLLLSDSGFYLCAWREYRDTEAFFGQGTRLTVV.

V gene TRBV5-6 combines with J gene TRBJ1-2; D might be TRBD1 (5 bases). V was cut by 3 bases and J by 4 bases, with 7 bases left in between. In germline, CDR1 is SGHDT, CDR2 YYEEEE. This CDR3 comprises 12 residues. This CDR3 reads CASSWRGYGYTF. The CDR3 DNA follows: TGTGCCAGCAGCTGGAGGGGCTATGGCTACACCTTC.

This chain joins TRBV2 and TRBJ2-3, with D uncertain. V was clipped by 6 bases and J by 2 bases, with 15 bases between them. Germline loops: CDR1 SNHLY, CDR2 FYNNEI. This CDR3 comprises 15 residues. This CDR3 is CASSPGQDPTDTQYF. The DNA for the CDR3 is TGTGCCAGCAGCCCCGGGCAAGACCCCACAGATACGCAGTATTTT.